One sample yielded the 25 T cell receptor beta chains listed below, sequenced in a study of technical replicates of blood from a few donors. Method: immunoSEQ multiplex PCR; TCRdb's copy keeps in-frame clones and lacks some. The table includes about 84,000 clones, about 97% detected once. Material for sequencing was T cells isolated from PBMCs. These receptors were taken from a human donor in good health.

CDR3 DNA: TGTGCCAGCAGTGAAAAGGGGGTGAGAGAGACCCAGTACTTC. As protein: CASSEKGVRETQYF. The rearrangement links TRBV2 to TRBJ2-5, with D possibly matching TRBD1 (6 bases). This CDR3 spans 14 amino acids. The V end was cut by 2 bases, the J end by 4 bases, with 11 bases between. The germline V gene has CDR1 SNHLY and CDR2 FYNNEI.

The chain has TRBV14 and TRBJ1-2, with D perhaps TRBD1 (6 bases). Germline CDR1 is SGHDN and CDR2 is FVKESK. This CDR3 is 18 amino acids long. Trimming took off 0 bases at V and 3 bases at J, with 20 bases between the two ends. The CDR3 is CASSQETGWPQNHYGYTF. In DNA form, the CDR3 reads TGTGCCAGCAGCCAAGAAACAGGGTGGCCCCAAAATCACTATGGCTACACCTTC.

This clone was picked up one time. The chain couples TRBV27 to TRBJ2-1; TRBD1 matches 8 bases. There are 13 residues in the CDR3. Germline loops: CDR1 MNHEY, CDR2 SMNVEV (reference sequence). With 3 bases clipped from V and 12 bases from J, the junction kept 7 bases outside the gene matches. CDR3 nucleotide sequence: TGTGCCAGCAGTTTGGACAGGGCCAACGGGCAGTTCTTC. It translates to CASSLDRANGQFF.

The chain joins TRBV4-2 to TRBJ1-1, with D possibly TRBD1 on 5 matching bases. Trimming pared 3 bases from V and 0 bases from J, leaving 20 bases between. The CDR3 has 18 residues. The germline V gene encodes CDR1 LGHNA and CDR2 YNFKEQ. The CDR3 region is CASSQKKLTDRLNTEAFF. The CDR3 DNA sequence: TGTGCCAGCAGCCAGAAAAAGCTTACCGACAGACTGAACACTGAAGCTTTCTTT.

This clone was detected only a few times. The chain combines TRBV28 with TRBJ2-1, with 9 nucleotides matching TRBD2. The CDR3 is 16 residues long. After removal of 6 bases from V and 7 bases from J, the junction contained 13 bases not matched to a gene. Germline loops: CDR1 MDHEN, CDR2 SYDVKM. For the CDR3, the DNA is TGTGCCAGCAGAGCCAGTGCTAGCGGGACGGCGAATGAGCAGTTCTTC. Protein product: CASRASASGTANEQFF.

This clone has only a few counts. The V gene is TRBV5-1, the J gene TRBJ1-1; the D gene is possibly TRBD1 (6 bases). Trimming cost V 0 bases and J 6 bases, with 9 bases left between them. Germline CDR1 reads SGHRS; CDR2 reads YFSETQ. The CDR3 loop spans 13 amino acids. In DNA form, the CDR3 reads TGCGCCAGCAGCTTGGTAGGGGGAGCTGAAGCTTTCTTT. As protein: CASSLVGGAEAFF.

This chain uses TRBV18 with TRBJ2-2, with D perhaps matching TRBD2 (6 bases). V lost 0 bases and J lost 7, with 9 bases in between. Germline-derived CDR1 and CDR2 are KGHSH and LQKENI. The CDR3 extends over 14 amino acids. CDR3: CASSPPPGVGELFF. As DNA, the CDR3 is TGTGCCAGCTCACCACCACCGGGGGTCGGGGAGCTGTTTTTT.

The V gene is TRBV27, the J gene TRBJ2-3; 9 bases align to TRBD2. CDR1 is MNHEY and CDR2 is SMNVEV in the germline V gene (reference sequence). The V gene end was trimmed by 10 bases and the J gene end by 4 bases; junction bases not matched to a gene: 12. This CDR3 is built from 15 residues. The CDR3 bases are TGTGCCACCTGGGGCCTTACTAGCGGGTCAGATACGCAGTATTTT. This translates into CATWGLTSGSDTQYF.

The chain carries TRBV6-5 and TRBJ1-1; no clear D gene. The CDR3 extends over 14 amino acids. The V and J ends lost 5 bases and 1 base respectively, with 11 bases between them. The germline V gene encodes CDR1 MNHEY and CDR2 SVGAGI. The CDR3 reads CASSTASGNTEAFF. CDR3 DNA: TGTGCCAGCAGTACCGCTTCGGGGAACACTGAAGCTTTCTTT.

V is TRBV9 and J is TRBJ1-1; weak D call: TRBD1 (5 bases). The CDR3 runs 14 residues. The V gene lost 1 base and the J gene lost 5 bases, with 12 bases spanning the gap. From germline, CDR1 is SGDLS and CDR2 YYNGEE. The CDR3 coding sequence is TGTGCCAGCAGCGTACCCCAGGGTGGTACTGAAGCTTTCTTT. Encoded protein: CASSVPQGGTEAFF.

The chain uses TRBV6-1 and TRBJ1-1; weak D call: TRBD1 (6 bases). This CDR3 has 13 amino acids. Germline values: CDR1 MNHNS, CDR2 SASEGT. V lost 5 bases to trimming and J lost 5 bases, with 12 bases between them. CDR3 loop: CASSNRDGTEAFF. In DNA, the CDR3 is TGTGCCAGCAGTAACAGGGATGGGACTGAAGCTTTCTTT.

The chain combines TRBV4-1 with TRBJ2-7, with 9 bases that match TRBD1. CDR1 MGHRA and CDR2 YSYEKL come from the germline V gene. Trimming cost V 2 bases and J 4 bases; bases outside gene matches: 9. The CDR3 runs 16 residues. CDR3 sequence reads: CASSQPGQGSMYEQYF. The CDR3 nucleotides read TGCGCCAGCAGCCAACCGGGACAGGGATCCATGTACGAGCAGTACTTC.

V gene TRBV4-1 combines with J gene TRBJ2-3, with a possible D match to TRBD2 (5 bases). Trimming shortened V by 0 bases and J by 5 bases, and 12 bases separated the two germline ends. Looked up from germline, CDR1 is MGHRA and CDR2 is YSYEKL. The CDR3 has 15 amino acids. The CDR3 is CASSQDLTGRDTQYF. The DNA for the CDR3 is TGCGCCAGCAGCCAAGATTTAACGGGAAGAGATACGCAGTATTTT.

This sequence joins TRBV20-1 and TRBJ1-2; D might be TRBD1 (5 bases). This CDR3 is 10 amino acids long. Looked up from germline, CDR1 is DFQATT and CDR2 is SNEGSKA (reference sequence). V was trimmed by 7 bases and J by 8 bases, leaving 11 bases between them. This CDR3 reads CSVSAGGYTF. CDR3 nucleotides: TGCAGTGTTTCGGCAGGGGGCTACACCTTC.

This clone showed up just once. V is TRBV6-6 and J is TRBJ1-5; the D gene is possibly TRBD1 (5 bases). This CDR3 region has 14 residues. Trimming removed 7 bases at V and 0 bases at J, with 10 bases between. Germline loops: CDR1 MNHNY, CDR2 SVGAGI (reference sequence). This chain's CDR3 is CASIGQNSNQPQHF. The CDR3 DNA follows: TGTGCCAGCATAGGACAAAATAGCAATCAGCCCCAGCATTTT.

This chain connects TRBV5-1 to TRBJ1-2, with 7 bases that match TRBD1. This CDR3 contains 14 residues. The V gene end was trimmed by 4 bases and the J gene end by 4 bases; junction bases not matched to a gene: 7. Germline lookup yields CDR1 SGHRS and CDR2 YFSETQ. CDR3 bases: TGCGCCAGCAGCGGAGGACAGGACCCCTATGGCTACACCTTC. Translated, it gives CASSGGQDPYGYTF. The full variable domain, in which reference TRBV5-1 and TRBJ1-2 provide the parts outside the CDR3, is KAGVTQTPRYLIKTRGQQVTLSCSPISGHRSVSWYQQTPGQGLQFLFEYFSETQRNKGNFPGRFSGRQFSNSRSEMNVSTLELGDSALYLCASSGGQDPYGYTFGSGTRLTVV.

V gene TRBV6-1 combines with J gene TRBJ2-7, with TRBD1 matching over 8 bases. CDR1 and CDR2 from the germline V gene are MNHNS and SASEGT. The length of the CDR3 is 11 residues. The V and J ends lost 11 bases and 3 bases, in that order; junction bases with no gene match: 3. This CDR3 is CAHRGNYEQYF. For the CDR3, the DNA is TGTGCCCACAGGGGGAACTACGAGCAGTACTTC.

The V gene is TRBV27, the J gene TRBJ1-1; D gene ambiguous. Germline V CDR1 and CDR2: MNHEY, SMNVEV (reference sequence). V lost 0 bases and J lost 0, with 14 bases in between. The CDR3 covers 17 residues. The CDR3 bases are TGTGCCAGCAGTTTATCCCCGCCACAGTACCTGAACACTGAAGCTTTCTTT. As protein: CASSLSPPQYLNTEAFF.

This clone appeared a single time. The chain couples TRBV10-2 to TRBJ2-7; 11 bases agree with TRBD2. Looked up from germline, CDR1 is WSHSY and CDR2 is SAAADI. The junction had 1 base not matched to a gene; V was cut back by 4 bases and J by 2 bases. The CDR3 spans 14 residues. The CDR3 protein is CASSVAGGPYEQYF. CDR3 bases: TGCGCCAGCAGTGTAGCGGGAGGGCCCTACGAGCAGTACTTC.

The J gene is TRBJ1-5, the V gene TRBV28; 10 bases align to TRBD1. The CDR3 covers 19 residues. Germline V gives CDR1 MDHEN, CDR2 SYDVKM. Unmatched junction bases numbered 16, after V lost 3 bases and J lost 5 bases. This CDR3 reads CASSFPGTGEGEGDQPQHF. CDR3 bases: TGTGCCAGCAGTTTCCCCGGGACAGGGGAGGGAGAAGGCGATCAGCCCCAGCATTTT. Based on the CDR3 plus reference TRBV28 and TRBJ1-5, the full variable domain is DVKVTQSSRYLVKRTGEKVFLECVQDMDHENMFWYRQDPGLGLRLIYFSYDVKMKEKGDIPEGYSVSREKKERFSLILESASTNQTSMYLCASSFPGTGEGEGDQPQHFGDGTRLSIL.

J is TRBJ2-7 and V is TRBV7-9; no reliable D call. In germline, CDR1 is SEHNR, CDR2 FQNEAQ (reference sequence). V was pared by 4 bases and J by 5 bases, with 6 bases between. The CDR3 length is 11 residues. The DNA for the CDR3 is TGTGCCAGCAGCTCCTTCCACGAGCAGTACTTC. Its protein is CASSSFHEQYF.

The DNA for the CDR3 is TGTGCCAGCAGCAGGCCCGGACTAGCGGGAGGCCAGTCCGGGGAGCTGTTTTTT. Protein sequence: CASSRPGLAGGQSGELFF. V gene TRBV28 combines with J gene TRBJ2-2; 14 bases fit TRBD2. V was clipped by 6 bases and J by 6 bases; unmatched bases: 12. This CDR3 comprises 18 residues. Germline CDR1 MDHEN, CDR2 SYDVKM.

This rearrangement joins TRBV28 to TRBJ1-3; D is perhaps TRBD1 (6 bases). Germline lookup yields CDR1 MDHEN and CDR2 SYDVKM. Deletions cut 4 bases from V and 0 bases from J, with 10 bases between. This CDR3 has 15 residues. CDR3 amino acids: CASSSAGVSGNTIYF. In DNA, the CDR3 is TGTGCCAGCAGTTCCGCAGGGGTCTCTGGAAACACCATATATTTT.

The chain carries TRBV27 and TRBJ2-7; 8 bases line up with TRBD1. The CDR3 covers 17 residues. The germline V gene encodes CDR1 MNHEY and CDR2 SMNVEV (reference sequence). Unmatched junction bases numbered 16, after V lost 7 bases and J lost 2 bases. CDR3 in amino acids: CASTSLFPGQDTYEQYF. The DNA of the CDR3 is TGTGCCAGCACTTCCCTTTTTCCGGGACAGGATACCTACGAGCAGTACTTC.

The CDR3 protein is CASSLLRTSEQETQYF. In nucleotides, the CDR3 is TGCGCCAGCAGCCTGCTAAGGACTAGCGAGCAAGAGACCCAGTACTTC. This sequence joins TRBV5-1 and TRBJ2-5, with 9 bases aligning to TRBD2. V lost 4 bases, J lost 2 bases, and 9 bases stayed unmatched. The CDR3 runs 16 residues. Looked up from germline, CDR1 is SGHRS and CDR2 is YFSETQ. The full variable domain, in which reference TRBV5-1 and TRBJ2-5 provide the parts outside the CDR3, is KAGVTQTPRYLIKTRGQQVTLSCSPISGHRSVSWYQQTPGQGLQFLFEYFSETQRNKGNFPGRFSGRQFSNSRSEMNVSTLELGDSALYLCASSLLRTSEQETQYFGPGTRLLVL.